A single sample gave rise to the 11 T cell receptor beta chains below, sequenced in a study of Graves' ophthalmopathy and Graves' hyperthyroidism. The TCR beta CDR3 regions underwent amplification from RNA transcripts. First-round RT-PCR employed HTBI primers, with a second-round multiplex PCR after it. A single record per CDR3 protein comes from TCRdb applying MiXCR to the multiplex PCR reads. The table lists some 390,000 distinct CDR3 sequences, around 20% of them singletons. The source material was peripheral blood. The receptor set was obtained from a woman between 18 and 30 years old with Graves' ophthalmopathy.

This clonotype was picked up many times. The chain joins TRBV20-1 to TRBJ1-3; 7 nucleotides agree with TRBD1. The germline V gene has CDR1 DFQATT and CDR2 SNEGSKA (reference sequence). V lost 1 base and J lost 4; bases outside the gene matches: 7. There are 15 residues in the CDR3. Here the CDR3 reads CSARGPWDRGNTIYF. In DNA, the CDR3 is TGCAGTGCTAGAGGGCCTTGGGACAGAGGAAACACCATATATTTT.

This clonotype was detected only a few times. This chain links TRBV6-1 with TRBJ2-3; 9 nucleotides match TRBD2. Germline lookup yields CDR1 MNHNS and CDR2 SASEGT. The CDR3 sequence is 16 residues long. Germline trimming cut 5 bases from V and 4 bases from J; bases unmatched to any gene: 10. CDR3 bases: TGTGCCAGCAGTCGGGCTAGCGGGATTTTCTCAGATACGCAGTATTTT. Protein sequence: CASSRASGIFSDTQYF.

J is TRBJ1-1 and V is TRBV7-9; a possible D gene is TRBD1 (6 bases). The CDR3 runs 11 residues. Germline values: CDR1 SEHNR, CDR2 FQNEAQ (reference sequence). V was shortened by 5 bases and J by 11 bases, with 12 bases between the two germline ends. As DNA, the CDR3 is TGTGCCAGCAGCGGACAGTCCCGGGCTTTCTTT. Amino acids: CASSGQSRAFF.

This clonotype was recorded once. This may be a read error: a much more frequent sequence differs by one nucleotide. The rearrangement links TRBV30 to TRBJ1-1; TRBD1 might be the D (5 bases). V lost 2 bases and J 6 bases, leaving 10 bases between the germline ends. In germline, CDR1 is GTSNPN, CDR2 SVGIG (reference sequence). The CDR3 is 12 amino acids. The CDR3 DNA reads as TGTGCCTGGAGTTCTGGGACCGCTGAAGCTTTCTTT. Its translation: CAWSSGTAEAFF.

This clonotype has at least ten counts. The chain joins TRBV7-2 to TRBJ1-1; 7 bases match TRBD1. The germline CDR1 and CDR2 sequences are SGHTA and FQGNSA. V shed 4 bases and J 10 bases; nucleotides not matched to a gene: 12. CDR3 length: 14 amino acids. In nucleotides, the CDR3 is TGTGCCAGCAGCTACCAGGGGGACCCTAAGGGAGCTTTCTTT. It translates to CASSYQGDPKGAFF.

There are many counts of this clonotype. A much larger clone sits a single nucleotide away, making a read error possible. V is TRBV12-3 or TRBV12-4 and J is TRBJ2-7; D unresolved. This CDR3 spans 13 amino acids. The CDR3 is CASSTRRSHEQCF. As DNA, the CDR3 is TGTGCCAGCAGTACCCGGCGCAGCCACGAGCAGTGCTTC.

This clonotype was counted many times. The CDR3 spells CAKQGASGELFF. For the CDR3, the DNA is TGTGCCAAACAGGGGGCGAGCGGGGAGCTGTTTTTT. The rearrangement links TRBV2 to TRBJ2-2, with 9 bases matching TRBD1. The CDR3 loop spans 12 amino acids. The ends lost 10 bases at V and 7 bases at J; junction bases unmatched: 4. Germline V gene lookup returns CDR1 SNHLY and CDR2 FYNNEI.

On this clonotype: A single base separates this from a much larger clone, so it may be a read error. This rearrangement joins TRBV7-2 to TRBJ2-4, with D perhaps matching TRBD1 or TRBD2 (5 bases each). The CDR3 runs to 14 residues. The germline CDR1 and CDR2 sequences are SGHTA and FQGNSA. Trimming removed 1 base from V and 8 bases from J, with 12 bases in between. The CDR3 here is CASSLEQAEDIQYF. The CDR3 DNA reads TGTGCCAGCAGCTTAGAACAGGCGGAGGACATTCAGTACTTC. The whole variable domain, remainder taken from reference TRBV7-2 and TRBJ2-4, is GAGVSQSPSNKVTEKGKDVELRCDPISGHTALYWYRQSLGQGLEFLIYFQGNSAPDKSGLPSDRFSAERTGGSVSTLTIQRTQQEDSAVYLCASSLEQAEDIQYFGAGTRLSVL.

In this sample, this clonotype turned up many times. V is TRBV11-1 and J is TRBJ2-2; 8 bases are a match to TRBD2. This CDR3 contains 17 residues. Trimming cost V 2 bases and J 6 bases; bases outside gene matches: 11. Germline V gene data show CDR1 as SGHAT and CDR2 as FQDESV (reference sequence). The chain's CDR3 is CASSLSVLADVAGELFF. In nucleotides, the CDR3 is TGTGCCAGCAGCTTATCAGTACTAGCGGATGTCGCCGGGGAGCTGTTTTTT.

The chain recombines TRBV6-2 or TRBV6-3 with TRBJ2-7, with 8 bases fitting TRBD2. The V segment lost 11 bases and the J segment 1 base; nucleotides outside the gene matches: 4. Germline V lookup: CDR1 MNHEY, CDR2 SVGEGT. CDR3 size: 12 residues. In DNA form, the CDR3 reads TGTGCCGTGCGGGGGGCATCCTACGAGCAGTACTTC. Its protein is CAVRGASYEQYF.

The genes are TRBV4-3 and TRBJ2-7, with 11 bases fitting TRBD2. Germline CDR1 is LGHNA and CDR2 is YSLEER. This CDR3 has 16 amino acids. V gave up 3 bases and J gave up 4 bases; unmatched junction bases: 8. In DNA, the CDR3 is TGCGCCAGCAGCCATATCGGACTAGCGGGCCCGTACGAGCAGTACTTC. Its translation: CASSHIGLAGPYEQYF.